A selection of T cell receptor beta chains follows, all from one sample in a study of cytomegalovirus exposure and HLA in healthy donors. Clones were read by immunoSEQ multiplex PCR, and TCRdb kept only the in-frame ones, dropping some. The table records 55,000 to 70,000 clones, 74% of them present only once. Source material: PBMCs. The receptors here all came from a woman aged 55 to 70 in good health and CMV-seropositive. The CDR3 runs from the conserved cysteine through the conserved F or W. D genes are given only for firm matches. Rows may omit the clone size; those that give it use once, few, many or a size class.

j_call d_call clone_size v_call cdr3_nt cdr3_aa
TRBJ2-2 TRBD1 . TRBV7-8 TGTGCCAGCAGCTCCGACAGGGGGCAAGGCGGGGAGCTGTTTTTT CASSSDRGQGGELFF
TRBJ1-5 TRBD1 . TRBV27 TGTGCCAGCAGAAGTACAGGGGGTCTCAATCAGCCCCAGCATTTT CASRSTGGLNQPQHF
TRBJ1-5 TRBD1 . TRBV18 TGTGCCAGCTCACCACCGACGACAGGGGTTCAGCCCCAGCATTTT CASSPPTTGVQPQHF
TRBJ1-1 . . TRBV2 TGTGCCAGCAGTGGAATAGGGGGGAACACTGAAGCTTTCTTT CASSGIGGNTEAFF
TRBJ2-5 TRBD1 . TRBV2 TGTGCCAGCAGTCCCAGTCGCCTGACAGGGGGCCAAGAGACCCAGTACTTC CASSPSRLTGGQETQYF
TRBJ1-1 . . TRBV6-1 TGTGCCTCACGGGGCCAGGGGCAGGTGAACACTGAAGCTTTCTTT CASRGQGQVNTEAFF
TRBJ2-1 TRBD2 . TRBV5-4 TGTGCCAGCAGCTTGGATCTAGCGGGAGTCTGGGAGCAGTTCTTC CASSLDLAGVWEQFF
TRBJ1-1 TRBD1 . TRBV18 TGTGCCAGCTCACCACCGGGCAGGGGGACTGAAGCTTTCTTT CASSPPGRGTEAFF
TRBJ2-2 TRBD1 few TRBV5-1 TGCGCCAGCAGCACAGGACAGGGTTACGGCGGGGAGCTGTTTTTT CASSTGQGYGGELFF
TRBJ2-3 . . TRBV5-4 TGTGCCAGCAGCCTCCCCACAGATACGCAGTATTTT CASSLPTDTQYF
TRBJ1-5 TRBD1 . TRBV7-2 TGTGCCAGCAGCTCCGGGACAGGGGGCTTCTATCAGCCCCAGCATTTT CASSSGTGGFYQPQHF
TRBJ1-3 TRBD1 . TRBV6-1 TGTGCCAGCAGTGACCCGGACTGGGGACAGATTGGAAACACCATATATTTT CASSDPDWGQIGNTIYF
TRBJ2-2 . . TRBV14 TGTGCCAGCAGCCTCATAGAATACACCGGGGAGCTGTTTTTT CASSLIEYTGELFF
TRBJ2-3 TRBD2 . TRBV10-3 TGTGCCATCAGTGAGTCGACAGGGACTAGCGGGAGGCTAAGCACAGATACGCAGTATTTT CAISESTGTSGRLSTDTQYF
TRBJ2-1 . many TRBV10-3 TGTGCCATCAAGTCTAGAGTTATCTATGAGCAGTTCTTC CAIKSRVIYEQFF
TRBJ2-7 . few TRBV4-1 TGCGCCAGCAGCCAAGTGAATTCCTACGAGCAGTACTTC CASSQVNSYEQYF
TRBJ1-1 TRBD1 . TRBV25-1 TGTGCCAGCAGTGAGACAGGGTTGAACACTGAAGCTTTCTTT CASSETGLNTEAFF
TRBJ1-1 . . TRBV5-1 TGCGCCAGCAGCTTGTGGCCGAACACTGAAGCTTTCTTT CASSLWPNTEAFF
TRBJ1-5 . . TRBV5-4 TGTGCCAGCAGCTTGGCCGGGAATAGCAATCAGCCCCAGCATTTT CASSLAGNSNQPQHF
TRBJ2-2 TRBD2 once TRBV5-4 TGTGCCAGCAGCTTCATGATAGCGGGGGGGCCCGGGGAGCTGTTTTTT CASSFMIAGGPGELFF
TRBJ1-2 . . TRBV28 TGTGCCAGCAGTTTCGGCTATGGCTACACCTTC CASSFGYGYTF